These 3 T cell receptor beta chains were all obtained from the same sample, sequenced in a study of identical twins. One entry per CDR3 protein results from TCRdb running MiXCR on the 5' RACE reads. The sample holds 1.5 million to 2 million distinct CDR3 sequences; less than 40% are singletons and the top ten take about 0.27%. Material for sequencing was cord blood. These receptor sequences come from a newborn girl in good health.

This clonotype was recorded many times. V usage is TRBV27 and J usage is TRBJ2-3, with 7 bases that match TRBD1. The CDR3 totals 14 residues. Per the germline V gene, CDR1 is MNHEY and CDR2 is SMNVEV (reference sequence). V trimming: 3 bases; J trimming: 2 bases; junction bases outside the gene matches: 2. The CDR3: CASSLTGTTDTQYF. The CDR3 coding sequence is TGTGCCAGCAGTTTGACAGGGACCACAGATACGCAGTATTTT.

The chain is built from TRBV5-1 and TRBJ2-5; TRBD1 aligns across 8 bases. Trimming cost V 3 bases and J 2 bases; bases outside gene matches: 15. From germline, CDR1 is SGHRS and CDR2 YFSETQ. This CDR3 comprises 18 residues. CDR3 nucleotides: TGCGCCAGCAGCTCTTCCCCACGACAGGGGACCTCACAAGAGACCCAGTACTTC. Residues: CASSSSPRQGTSQETQYF.

V is TRBV5-5 and J is TRBJ1-1, with a tentative D call TRBD1 (6 bases). Trimming stripped 2 bases from V and 11 bases from J, with 13 bases between. The germline gives CDR1 SGHKS, CDR2 YYEKEE (reference sequence). CDR3 size: 12 residues. CDR3 in DNA: TGTGCCAGCAGCTTTGAGACAGGCCGGGCTTTCTTT. The encoded protein is CASSFETGRAFF.